This T cell receptor (beta chain) was captured in a study of T cell responses to AZD1222 COVID-19 vaccine (dated by TCRdb to the early 2020s). Regarding the study in general: AZD1222 recipients whose second dose came at about 4 weeks and those whose second dose came at about 12 weeks were combined into one group, since spike-specific TCR depth and breadth did not differ between the two schedules. A total of 233 trial participants underwent TCR sequencing, of whom nearly 210 received two doses of AZD1222 and about 25 received two doses of the MenACWY control vaccine. Trial participants were enrolled by age into subgroups of 18-55, 56-69 and 70-plus years, and around 150, 28 and 57 TCR-sequenced participants, respectively, were included in these subgroups. Overall study results and their limits: After two AZD1222 doses, spike-specific TCR breadth and depth were significantly higher than at day 0 and than in MenACWY recipients. Only five to seven AZD1222 recipients were SARS-CoV-2 seropositive at baseline, limiting conclusions about previously exposed vaccinees. No day 14 peak-response samples were available, so repertoires were characterized only after the peak T cell response. Vaccine-associated CD4 TCRs spanned the whole spike protein, with dominant responses in regions 160-218 and 743-854. The 56-69-year group was small, and its depth increase did not reach significance, likely because of low power. Participants were mostly white British, with more females than males. The authors suggested clonal diversity may have been underestimated. Nearly half of unique spike-specific TCRs reportedly recognized epitopes outside regions mutated in the B.1.351 and B.1.1.7 variants.

The CDR3 regions of human TCRbeta chains were analyzed by immunosequencing. The study's own analysis went as follows. TCRs in the repertoires were compared against a reference library of SARS-CoV-2-specific TCRs that had been generated with the MIRA antigen-specificity platform. Breadth was defined as the fraction of unique TCRs that were SARS-CoV-2-associated. Depth was defined as the fraction of total T cells that were SARS-CoV-2-associated. Using the MIRA data, each spike-specific TCR was assigned both to the spike region to which the TCR was reactive and to a CD4 or CD8 class. Log10-transformed breadth and depth values were compared by one-way ANOVA with Sidak's multiple comparisons tests. In its TCRdb copy, this immuneACCESS table keeps in-frame sequences only and misses some clones. Where compared with another copy, unresolved V genes explain less than half of these, and the others have no known cause. The V and J calls and clone size are taken from that table; D and trimming were inferred from the DNA. Recorded for this sample are some 150,000 clones; around 88% of them occurred a single time. The ten top clones hold 2% to 2.5% of the sample.

As concerns this clone: Its antigen has not been determined. No base quality information exists; no much larger clone differs at one position.

The time point label for this specimen denotes: baseline before first vaccination. The vaccinee samples were drawn from two UK trials, COV001 and COV002, one of which was a single-blind randomized controlled phase 2/3 trial testing AZD1222 (ChAdOx1 nCoV-19) in healthy adults. Trial participant PBMC samples were collected at day 0 and day 28 after the second dose for TCRbeta chain sequencing. The germline ends are 14 bases apart after V is trimmed by 4 bases and J by 4 bases. The CDR3, cysteine through phenylalanine, is 15 amino acids long. CDR3 DNA is the only sequence kept; it has 45 bases, read in frame from the first base. CDR1 and CDR2 were assigned from the germline V gene as MRHNA and SNTAGT.

In this chain, TRBV6-4 is recombined with TRBJ2-1; TRBD2 is possibly the D segment (6 matching bases). The specimen comprised peripheral blood, sampled on day 0 of AZD1222 vaccination. The TCR comes from an adult in good health. The DNA sequence is TGTGCCAGCAGTGTTACCGGGAGCAATTACAATGAGCAGTTCTTC. The encoded protein is CASSVTGSNYNEQFF.